Presented here are 17 T cell receptor beta chains from one specimen sequenced in a study of T cell clonotyping in hematopoietic cell transplantation. Assay used: immunoSEQ multiplex PCR; TCRdb lists only in-frame clones, some missing. The table includes under 12,000 clones, around half detected once. The sample was PBMCs, taken 30 days after allogeneic stem cell transplant. These receptors originate from a male patient in his 50s who had an allogeneic stem cell transplant from an unrelated donor, so the T cells may come from the graft donor. Some clones in this sample may be carry-over from other donors' samples.

The chain joins TRBV28 to TRBJ2-7; D is undetermined. The germline V gene has CDR1 MDHEN and CDR2 SYDVKM. The CDR3 loop spans 12 amino acids. With 7 bases removed from V and 0 bases from J, the gap between germline ends came to 7 bases. The CDR3 DNA reads as TGTGCCAGCACCCCGAGCTCCTACGAGCAGTACTTC. It yields the protein CASTPSSYEQYF.

The sample holds a few counts of this clone. The chain couples TRBV7-2 to TRBJ2-1; either TRBD1 or TRBD2 may fit D (5 bases each). The V end lost 3 bases, the J end lost 10 bases, and 13 bases lay between the germline ends. The CDR3 sequence is 13 residues long. Germline loops: CDR1 SGHTA, CDR2 FQGNSA. The CDR3 DNA reads TGTGCCAGCAGCTTTATCGCCTGGGACGAGCAGTTCTTC. Translated: CASSFIAWDEQFF. Together with reference TRBV7-2 and TRBJ2-1, the CDR3 gives the full variable domain: GAGVSQSPSNKVTEKGKDVELRCDPISGHTALYWYRQSLGQGLEFLIYFQGNSAPDKSGLPSDRFSAERTGGSVSTLTIQRTQQEDSAVYLCASSFIAWDEQFFGPGTRLTVL.

This clone was observed a handful of times. The rearrangement joins TRBV4-2 to TRBJ2-5; possibly TRBD2 for D (5 bases). This CDR3 has 15 residues. CDR1 is LGHNA, CDR2 YNFKEQ, per germline. With 0 bases removed from V and 5 bases from J, the gap between germline ends came to 13 bases. The CDR3 sequence is CASSQDRTQSETQYF. The CDR3, as DNA: TGTGCCAGCAGCCAAGATCGGACTCAATCGGAGACCCAGTACTTC.

The rearrangement links TRBV5-1 to TRBJ2-5, with TRBD1 matching over 8 bases. Germline CDR1 and CDR2: SGHRS and YFSETQ. The CDR3 totals 16 residues. V lost 3 bases, J lost 5 bases, and 12 bases stayed unmatched. The chain's CDR3 is CASSSAMDRALETQYF. The CDR3 DNA reads TGCGCCAGCAGCTCCGCCATGGACAGGGCCCTGGAGACCCAGTACTTC.

This clone has more than one count but fewer than ten. The rearrangement uses TRBV6-6 and TRBJ1-1; the D gene is possibly TRBD1 (5 bases). The CDR3 is 12 residues long. V lost 8 bases to trimming and J lost 6 bases, with 13 bases between them. Germline assignment: CDR1 MNHNY and CDR2 SVGAGI (reference sequence). CDR3 region: CASGDREPEAFF. The CDR3 coding sequence is TGTGCCAGCGGAGACAGAGAACCTGAAGCTTTCTTT.

V and J are TRBV28 and TRBJ2-7, with D uncertain. The CDR3 has 15 residues. The germline CDR1 and CDR2 sequences are MDHEN and SYDVKM. V lost 1 base and J 4 bases, leaving 14 bases between the germline ends. The chain's CDR3 is CASSLYLGGPYEQYF. The CDR3 region has the DNA TGTGCCAGCAGTTTATATCTGGGTGGACCGTACGAGCAGTACTTC.

This clone was picked up one time. The chain combines TRBV4-2 with TRBJ2-7; 13 nucleotides align to TRBD2. The germline CDR1 and CDR2 sequences are LGHNA and YNFKEQ. This CDR3 spans 20 amino acids. The trim removed 1 base at V and 0 bases at J, leaving 12 bases unmatched. The CDR3 nucleotides read TGTGCCAGCAGCCAAGTCTCGGGGGAGGGACTAGCGGGAACCTCCTACGAGCAGTACTTC. This sequence encodes CASSQVSGEGLAGTSYEQYF.

This clone occurred a few times. The V gene is TRBV28, the J gene TRBJ1-2, with TRBD1 identical over 7 bases. CDR1 MDHEN and CDR2 SYDVKM come from the germline V gene. Losses at the gene ends were 5 bases for V and 2 bases for J; bases not matched to a gene: 2. There are 13 residues in the CDR3. CDR3 nucleotide sequence: TGTGCCAGCAGTCGACAGGGAAACTATGGCTACACCTTC. It is translated as CASSRQGNYGYTF.

This chain links TRBV5-4 with TRBJ2-5; D could derive from TRBD1 or TRBD2 (5 bases each). Per the germline V gene, CDR1 is SGHNT and CDR2 is YYREEE (reference sequence). The V end lost 0 bases, the J end lost 5 bases, and 11 bases lay between the germline ends. CDR3 size: 14 residues. CDR3 protein: CASSLGGARETQYF. Written as DNA, the CDR3 is TGTGCCAGCAGCTTGGGAGGGGCGCGGGAGACCCAGTACTTC. The entire variable domain, with the rest obtained from reference TRBV5-4 and TRBJ2-5, is as follows: ETGVTQSPTHLIKTRGQQVTLRCSSQSGHNTVSWYQQALGQGPQFIFQYYREEENGRGNFPPRFSGLQFPNYSSELNVNALELDDSALYLCASSLGGARETQYFGPGTRLLVL.

The CDR3 DNA is TGTGCCAGCAGCGTTGGGACGGGTAGCAATCAGCCCCAGCATTTT. Residues: CASSVGTGSNQPQHF. The V gene is TRBV9, the J gene TRBJ1-5, with D possibly matching TRBD1 (5 bases). The CDR3 is 15 residues long. Trimming shortened V by 2 bases and J by 0 bases, and 9 bases separated the two germline ends. Germline assignment: CDR1 SGDLS and CDR2 YYNGEE.

V and J are TRBV25-1 and TRBJ2-1; 10 positions agree with TRBD2. With V trimmed by 7 bases and J by 6 bases, 9 bases remained unmatched. Germline V gene data show CDR1 as MGHDK and CDR2 as SYGVNS. The CDR3 totals 15 residues. This chain's CDR3 is CASTPRASGSNEQFF. CDR3 nucleotide sequence: TGTGCCAGCACCCCTCGGGCTAGCGGGAGCAATGAGCAGTTCTTC.

The J gene is TRBJ2-7, the V gene TRBV5-6, with 7 bases identical to TRBD2. J gave up 6 bases and V 3 bases, and 6 bases lay outside the gene matches. Per the germline V gene, CDR1 is SGHDT and CDR2 is YYEEEE. The CDR3 sequence is 13 residues long. CDR3 in DNA: TGTGCCAGCAGCTCCGGGGGGACCAGCGAGCAGTACTTC. Its protein is CASSSGGTSEQYF. The full variable domain, in which reference TRBV5-6 and TRBJ2-7 provide the parts outside the CDR3, is DAGVTQSPTHLIKTRGQQVTLRCSPKSGHDTVSWYQQALGQGPQFIFQYYEEEERQRGNFPDRFSGHQFPNYSSELNVNALLLGDSALYLCASSSGGTSEQYFGPGTRLTVT.

A few counts support this clone. The chain recombines TRBV6-4 with TRBJ2-2; D tentatively fits TRBD1 or TRBD2 (5 bases each). Per the germline V gene, CDR1 is MRHNA and CDR2 is SNTAGT. Trimming stripped 4 bases from V and 4 bases from J, with 13 bases between. CDR3 length: 15 residues. In DNA, the CDR3 is TGTGCCAGCAGTGGTGACAGTCTAGCCACCGGGGAGCTGTTTTTT. Its protein product is CASSGDSLATGELFF.

This clone was counted a single time. CDR3: CASSLWGRTTYEQYF. Written as DNA, the CDR3 is TGTGCCAGCAGTTTATGGGGAAGGACGACCTACGAGCAGTACTTC. V gene TRBV28 combines with J gene TRBJ2-7, with D uncertain. The V end was cut by 0 bases, the J end by 2 bases, with 11 bases between. Looked up from germline, CDR1 is MDHEN and CDR2 is SYDVKM. The CDR3 has 15 amino acids.

V gene TRBV30 combines with J gene TRBJ2-7; D unclear. CDR1 and CDR2 from the germline V gene are GTSNPN and SVGIG (reference sequence). This CDR3 region has 17 residues. The V and J ends lost 2 bases and 0 bases respectively, with 20 bases between them. The CDR3 region is CAWSIARFRALSYEQYF. The CDR3 DNA reads TGTGCCTGGAGTATCGCGAGATTTCGGGCCCTCTCCTACGAGCAGTACTTC.

The chain couples TRBV19 to TRBJ1-5; D unresolved. Trimming cost V 1 base and J 1 base, with 8 bases left between them. Germline CDR1 reads LNHDA; CDR2 reads SQIVND (reference sequence). This CDR3 has 15 residues. CDR3 in DNA: TGTGCCAGTAGTATAGCACCGGGAAGCAATCAGCCCCAGCATTTT. Encoded protein: CASSIAPGSNQPQHF.

The chain has TRBV6-5 and TRBJ1-3; no clear D gene. Germline V gives CDR1 MNHEY, CDR2 SVGAGI. The CDR3 spans 13 residues. V lost 4 bases and J 0 bases, leaving 4 bases between the germline ends. The CDR3 here is CASSLFSGNTIYF. For the CDR3, the DNA is TGTGCCAGCAGTTTGTTCTCTGGAAACACCATATATTTT.